This T cell receptor beta chain was identified in a study of cytomegalovirus exposure and HLA in healthy donors. Study at large: Previous work identified 100 million or so unique TCR beta sequences from some 170 million T cells.

On this clone itself: Its cognate antigen is unknown.

Germline V gene data show CDR1 as SGDLS and CDR2 as YYNGEE. V dropped 3 bases and J dropped 6; count of bases not matched to a gene: 17. The CDR3 runs 18 residues. The study ran its PCR with 60 Vbeta and 13 Jbeta primers. The data were produced by immunoSEQ multiplex PCR, yet TCRdb's version contains in-frame clones alone and is incomplete. The table includes 200,000 to 300,000 clones, about 85% detected once. General study findings and limits: Sequencing likely generated an artifact that appeared as a cluster of highly shared sequence variants. In a later analysis, V- and J-gene trimming of beta chains associated with a DCLRE1C missense variant, replicated independently. In a later analysis, at a false discovery rate of 0.05, approximately 15,000 TCR beta sequences matched HLA alleles.

The chain combines TRBV9 with TRBJ2-3; 9 nucleotides agree with TRBD1. This TCR derives from a girl aged 2-10 years in good health and CMV-seronegative. Sequenced: PBMCs. For the CDR3, the DNA is TGTGCCAGCAGCGCCGCTGCTGGGGTCGGACAGGGGTTGGATACGCAGTATTTT. It specifies CASSAAAGVGQGLDTQYF.